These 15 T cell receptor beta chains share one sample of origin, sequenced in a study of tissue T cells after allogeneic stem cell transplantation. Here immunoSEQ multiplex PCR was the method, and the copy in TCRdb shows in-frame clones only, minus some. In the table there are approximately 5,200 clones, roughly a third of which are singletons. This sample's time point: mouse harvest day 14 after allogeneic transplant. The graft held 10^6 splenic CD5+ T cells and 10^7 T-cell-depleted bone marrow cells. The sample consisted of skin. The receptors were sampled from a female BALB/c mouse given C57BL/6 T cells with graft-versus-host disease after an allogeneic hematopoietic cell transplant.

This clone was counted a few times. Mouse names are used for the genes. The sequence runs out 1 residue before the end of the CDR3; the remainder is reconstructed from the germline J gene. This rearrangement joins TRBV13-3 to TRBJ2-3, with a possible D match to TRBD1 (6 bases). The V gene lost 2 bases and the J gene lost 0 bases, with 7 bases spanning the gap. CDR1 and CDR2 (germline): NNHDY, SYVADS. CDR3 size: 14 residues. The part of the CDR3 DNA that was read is TGTGCCAGCAGTGAGACAGGTAGTGCAGAAACGCTGTAT. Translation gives CASSETGSAETLY. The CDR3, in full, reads CASSETGSAETLYF.

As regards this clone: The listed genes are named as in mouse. The sequenced part of the CDR3 DNA is TGTGCCAGCAGCTTAAAGGGGCCCGAAAGATTATTT. Protein sequence: CASSLKGPERLF. The complete CDR3 protein is CASSLKGPERLFF. This chain uses TRBV3 with TRBJ1-4; TRBD1 is a possible D gene (5 bases). Read data end 1 residue before the CDR3 end; the end is taken from the germline J gene. In germline, CDR1 is SNHLY, CDR2 FYNGKV (reference sequence). The V end lost 2 bases, the J end lost 7 bases, and 8 bases lay between the germline ends. The CDR3 is made up of 13 amino acids. The full variable domain, in which reference TRBV3 and TRBJ1-4 provide the parts outside the CDR3, is GPKVLQIPSHQIIDMGQMVTLNCDPVSNHLYFYWYKQILGQQMEFLVNFYNGKVMEKSKLFKDQFSVERPDGSYFTLKIQPTALEDSAVYFCASSLKGPERLFFGHGTKLSVL.

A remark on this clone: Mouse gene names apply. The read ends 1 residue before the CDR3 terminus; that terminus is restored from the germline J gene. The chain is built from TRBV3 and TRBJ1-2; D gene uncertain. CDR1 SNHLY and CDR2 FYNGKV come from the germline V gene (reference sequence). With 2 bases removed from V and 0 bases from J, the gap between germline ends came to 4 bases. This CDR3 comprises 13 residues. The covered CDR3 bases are TGTGCCAGCAGCTTACGAGCAAACTCCGACTACACC. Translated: CASSLRANSDYT. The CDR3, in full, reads CASSLRANSDYTF. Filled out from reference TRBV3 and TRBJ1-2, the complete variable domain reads GPKVLQIPSHQIIDMGQMVTLNCDPVSNHLYFYWYKQILGQQMEFLVNFYNGKVMEKSKLFKDQFSVERPDGSYFTLKIQPTALEDSAVYFCASSLRANSDYTFGSGTRLLVI.

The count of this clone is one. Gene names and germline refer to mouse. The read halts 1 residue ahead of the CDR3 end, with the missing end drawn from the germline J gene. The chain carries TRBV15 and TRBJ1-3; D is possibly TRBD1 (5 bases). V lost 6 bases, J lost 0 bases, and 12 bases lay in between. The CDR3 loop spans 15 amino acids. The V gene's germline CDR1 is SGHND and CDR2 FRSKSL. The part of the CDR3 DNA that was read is TGTGCCAGCAGCCCTGACAGTTATTCTGGAAATACGCTCTAT. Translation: CASSPDSYSGNTLY. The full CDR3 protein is CASSPDSYSGNTLYF.

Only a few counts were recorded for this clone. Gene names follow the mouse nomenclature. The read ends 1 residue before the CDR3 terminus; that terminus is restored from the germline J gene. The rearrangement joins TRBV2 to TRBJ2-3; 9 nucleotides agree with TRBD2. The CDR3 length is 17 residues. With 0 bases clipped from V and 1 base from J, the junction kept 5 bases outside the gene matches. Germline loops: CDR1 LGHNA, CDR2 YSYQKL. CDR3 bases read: TGTGCCAGCAGCCAAGAAGGAAGGGACTGGGGTGCAGAAACGCTGTAT. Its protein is CASSQEGRDWGAETLY. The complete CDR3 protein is CASSQEGRDWGAETLYF.

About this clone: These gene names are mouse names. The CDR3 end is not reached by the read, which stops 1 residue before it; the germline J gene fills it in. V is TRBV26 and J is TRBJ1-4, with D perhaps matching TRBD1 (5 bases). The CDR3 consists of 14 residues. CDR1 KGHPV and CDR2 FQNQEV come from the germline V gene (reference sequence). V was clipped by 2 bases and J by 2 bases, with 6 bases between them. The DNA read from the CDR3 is TGTGCCAGCAGTCTGCCAGGGTCCAACGAAAGATTATTT. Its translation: CASSLPGSNERLF. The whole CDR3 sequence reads CASSLPGSNERLFF.

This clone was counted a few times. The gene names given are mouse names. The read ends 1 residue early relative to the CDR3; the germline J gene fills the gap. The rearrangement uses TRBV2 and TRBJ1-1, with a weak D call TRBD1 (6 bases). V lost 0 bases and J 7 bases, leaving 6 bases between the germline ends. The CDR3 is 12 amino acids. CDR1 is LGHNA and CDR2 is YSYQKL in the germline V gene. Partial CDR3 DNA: TGTGCCAGCAGCCAAGAACAGGGAGAAGTCTTC. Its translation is CASSQEQGEVF. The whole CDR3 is CASSQEQGEVFF.

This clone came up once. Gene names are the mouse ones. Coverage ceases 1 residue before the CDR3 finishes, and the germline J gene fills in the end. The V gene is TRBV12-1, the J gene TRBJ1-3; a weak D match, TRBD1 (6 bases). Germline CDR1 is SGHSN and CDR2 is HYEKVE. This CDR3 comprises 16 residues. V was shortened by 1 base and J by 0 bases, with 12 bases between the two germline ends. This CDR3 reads CASSLGTNNSGNTLYF. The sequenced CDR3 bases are TGTGCCAGCTCTCTGGGGACAAACAATTCTGGAAATACGCTCTAT.

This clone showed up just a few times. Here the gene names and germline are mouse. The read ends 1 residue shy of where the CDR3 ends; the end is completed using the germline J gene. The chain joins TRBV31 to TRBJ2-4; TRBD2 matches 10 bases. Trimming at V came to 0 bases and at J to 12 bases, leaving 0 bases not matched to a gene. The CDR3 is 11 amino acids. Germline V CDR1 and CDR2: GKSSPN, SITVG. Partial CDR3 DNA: TGTGCCTGGAGTCTGGGACTGGGGTTGTAC. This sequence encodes CAWSLGLGLY. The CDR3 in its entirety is CAWSLGLGLYF.

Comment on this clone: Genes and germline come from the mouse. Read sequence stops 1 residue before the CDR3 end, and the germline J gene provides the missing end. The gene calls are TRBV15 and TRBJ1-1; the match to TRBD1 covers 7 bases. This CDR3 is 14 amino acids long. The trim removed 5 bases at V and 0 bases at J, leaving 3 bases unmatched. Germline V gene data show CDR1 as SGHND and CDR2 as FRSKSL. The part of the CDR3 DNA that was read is TGTGCCAGCAGTCGGGACAGTGCAAACACAGAAGTCTTC. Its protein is CASSRDSANTEVF. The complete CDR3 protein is CASSRDSANTEVFF. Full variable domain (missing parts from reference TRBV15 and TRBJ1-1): DAGVTQTPRHEVAEKGQTIILKCEPVSGHNDLFWYRQTKIQGLELLSYFRSKSLMEDGGAFKDRFKAEMLNSSFSTLKIQPTEPKDSAVYLCASSRDSANTEVFFGKGTRLTVV.

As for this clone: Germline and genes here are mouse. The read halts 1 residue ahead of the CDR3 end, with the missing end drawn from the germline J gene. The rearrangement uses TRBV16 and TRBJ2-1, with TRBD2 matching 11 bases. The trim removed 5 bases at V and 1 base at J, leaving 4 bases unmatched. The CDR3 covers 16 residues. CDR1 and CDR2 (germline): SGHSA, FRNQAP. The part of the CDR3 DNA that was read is TGTGCAAGCAGCAAGACTGGGGGGGTAAACTATGCTGAGCAGTTC. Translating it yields CASSKTGGVNYAEQF. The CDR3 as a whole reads CASSKTGGVNYAEQFF.

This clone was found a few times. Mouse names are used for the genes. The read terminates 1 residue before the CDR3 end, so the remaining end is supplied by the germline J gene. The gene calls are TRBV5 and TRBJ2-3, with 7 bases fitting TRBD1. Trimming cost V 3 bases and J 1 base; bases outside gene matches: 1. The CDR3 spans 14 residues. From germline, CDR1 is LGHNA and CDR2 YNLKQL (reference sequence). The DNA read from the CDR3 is TGTGCCAGCAGCCAGGGACAGCGTGCAGAAACGCTGTAT. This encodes CASSQGQRAETLY. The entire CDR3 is CASSQGQRAETLYF.

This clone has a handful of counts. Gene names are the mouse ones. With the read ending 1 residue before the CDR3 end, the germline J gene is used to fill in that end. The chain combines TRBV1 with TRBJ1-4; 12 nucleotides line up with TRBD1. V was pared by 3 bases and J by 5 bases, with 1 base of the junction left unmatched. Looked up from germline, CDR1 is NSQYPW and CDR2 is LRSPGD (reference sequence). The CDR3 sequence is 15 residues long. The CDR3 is CTCSAGQGANERLFF. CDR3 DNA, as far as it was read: TGCACCTGCAGTGCGGGACAGGGGGCGAACGAAAGATTATTT.

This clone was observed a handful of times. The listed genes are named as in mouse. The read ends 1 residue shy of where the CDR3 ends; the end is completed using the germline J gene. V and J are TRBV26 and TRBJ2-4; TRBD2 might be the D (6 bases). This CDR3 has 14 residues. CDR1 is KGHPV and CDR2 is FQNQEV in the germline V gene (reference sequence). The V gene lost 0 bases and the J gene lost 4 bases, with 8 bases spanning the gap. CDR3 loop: CASSLSPGENTLYF. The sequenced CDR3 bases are TGTGCCAGCAGTCTGTCGCCTGGGGAAAACACCTTGTAC.

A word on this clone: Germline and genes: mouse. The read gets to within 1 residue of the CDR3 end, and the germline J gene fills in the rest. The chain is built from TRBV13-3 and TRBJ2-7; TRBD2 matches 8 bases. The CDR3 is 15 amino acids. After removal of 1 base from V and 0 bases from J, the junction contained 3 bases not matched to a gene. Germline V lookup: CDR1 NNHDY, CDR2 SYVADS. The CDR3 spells CASSDHWGSSYEQYF. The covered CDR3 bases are TGTGCCAGCAGTGATCACTGGGGGAGCTCCTATGAACAGTAC.